This TCR beta chain was captured in a study of radiation and T cells in renal cell carcinoma. The treatment is: 15 Gy SBRT to primary tumor, nephrectomy 4 weeks later. This table comes from immunoSEQ multiplex PCR, and its TCRdb copy is limited to in-frame clones, with some not included. Among just over 15,000 clones listed, about 64% were seen once. A few counts support this clone. One end of the junction fails to match germline, which may point to a read error. Germline CDR1 GTSNPN, CDR2 SVGIG (reference sequence). The CDR3 covers 13 residues. This TCR was sampled from a woman in her seventies with renal cell carcinoma. Sequencing was performed on tumor tissue, taken from a patient whose treatment included radiotherapy and nephrectomy. V gene TRBV30 combines with J gene TRBJ1-2; D is unclear. Here the CDR3 reads CARRPTDKSLIFF. The DNA for the CDR3 is TGTGCCAGACGACCAACAGACAAATCGCTTATCTTCTTC.